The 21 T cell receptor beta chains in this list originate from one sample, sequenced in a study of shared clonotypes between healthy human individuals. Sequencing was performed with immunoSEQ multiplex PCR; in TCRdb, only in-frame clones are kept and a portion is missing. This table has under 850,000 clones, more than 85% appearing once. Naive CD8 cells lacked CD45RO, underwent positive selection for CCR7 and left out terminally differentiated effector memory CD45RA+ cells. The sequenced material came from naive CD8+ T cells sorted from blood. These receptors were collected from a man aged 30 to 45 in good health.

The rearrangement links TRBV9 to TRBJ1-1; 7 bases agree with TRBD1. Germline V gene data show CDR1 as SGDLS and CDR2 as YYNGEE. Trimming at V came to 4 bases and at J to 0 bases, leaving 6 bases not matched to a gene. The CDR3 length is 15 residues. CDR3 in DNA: TGTGCCAGCAGCCCGGGACAGCTACTGAACACTGAAGCTTTCTTT. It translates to CASSPGQLLNTEAFF.

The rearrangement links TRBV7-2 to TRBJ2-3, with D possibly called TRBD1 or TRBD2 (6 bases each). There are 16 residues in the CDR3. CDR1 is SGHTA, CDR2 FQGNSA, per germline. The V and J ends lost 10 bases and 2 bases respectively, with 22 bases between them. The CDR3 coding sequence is TGTGCCACCCAGCTGCCGGGAGAGGGGGACACAGATACGCAGTATTTT. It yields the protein CATQLPGEGDTDTQYF.

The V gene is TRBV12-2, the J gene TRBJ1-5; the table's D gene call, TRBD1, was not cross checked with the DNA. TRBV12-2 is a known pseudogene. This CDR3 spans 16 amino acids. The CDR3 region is CASRLEADRANQPQHF. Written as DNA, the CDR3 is TGTGCAAGTCGCTTAGAGGCAGACAGGGCGAATCAGCCCCAGCATTTT.

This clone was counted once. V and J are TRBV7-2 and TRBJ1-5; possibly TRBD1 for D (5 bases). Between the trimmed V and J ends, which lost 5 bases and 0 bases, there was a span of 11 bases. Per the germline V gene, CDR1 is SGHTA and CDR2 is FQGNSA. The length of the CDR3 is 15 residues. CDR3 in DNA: TGTGCCAGCAGCCCCGGGACTCATAGCAATCAGCCCCAGCATTTT. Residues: CASSPGTHSNQPQHF.

The CDR3 reads CASSYLAPEQFF. The CDR3 region has the DNA TGTGCCAGCAGCTATCTAGCGCCTGAGCAGTTCTTC. The rearrangement uses TRBV7-2 and TRBJ2-1; D may be TRBD2 (6 bases). There are 12 residues in the CDR3. Germline lookup yields CDR1 SGHTA and CDR2 FQGNSA. Deletions cut 4 bases from V and 9 bases from J, with 10 bases between.

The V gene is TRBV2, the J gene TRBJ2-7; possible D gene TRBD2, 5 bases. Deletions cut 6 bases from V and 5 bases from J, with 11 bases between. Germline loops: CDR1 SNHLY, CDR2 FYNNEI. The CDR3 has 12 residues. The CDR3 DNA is TGTGCCAGCAGAGGAGGACGCCACGAGCAGTACTTC. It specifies CASRGGRHEQYF.

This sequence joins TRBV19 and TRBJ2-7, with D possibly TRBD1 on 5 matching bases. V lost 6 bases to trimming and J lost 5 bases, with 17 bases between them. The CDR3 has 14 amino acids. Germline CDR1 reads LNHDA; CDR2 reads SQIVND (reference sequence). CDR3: CASSPSDSLDEQYF. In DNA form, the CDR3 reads TGTGCCAGTAGCCCATCCGACAGCCTAGACGAGCAGTACTTC. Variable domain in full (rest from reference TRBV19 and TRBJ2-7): DGGITQSPKYLFRKEGQNVTLSCEQNLNHDAMYWYRQDPGQGLRLIYYSQIVNDFQKGDIAEGYSVSREKKESFPLTVTSAQKNPTAFYLCASSPSDSLDEQYFGPGTRLTVT.

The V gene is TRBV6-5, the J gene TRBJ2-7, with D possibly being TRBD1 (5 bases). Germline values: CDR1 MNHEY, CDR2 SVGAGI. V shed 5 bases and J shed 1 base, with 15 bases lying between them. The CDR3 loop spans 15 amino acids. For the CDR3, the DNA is TGTGCCAGCAGTCAAACAGGTTTTAGATCCTACGAGCAGTACTTC. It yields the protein CASSQTGFRSYEQYF.

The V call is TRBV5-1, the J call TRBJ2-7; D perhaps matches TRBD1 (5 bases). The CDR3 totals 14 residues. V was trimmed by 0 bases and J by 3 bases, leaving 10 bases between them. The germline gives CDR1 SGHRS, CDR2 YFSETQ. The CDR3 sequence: CASSLDPDSYEQYF. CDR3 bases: TGCGCCAGCAGCTTGGATCCAGACAGCTACGAGCAGTACTTC.

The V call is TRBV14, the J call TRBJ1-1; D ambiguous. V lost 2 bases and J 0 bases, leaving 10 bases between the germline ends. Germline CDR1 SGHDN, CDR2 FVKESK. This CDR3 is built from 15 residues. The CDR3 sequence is CASSQLSIMNTEAFF. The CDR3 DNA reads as TGTGCCAGCAGCCAACTATCGATAATGAACACTGAAGCTTTCTTT.

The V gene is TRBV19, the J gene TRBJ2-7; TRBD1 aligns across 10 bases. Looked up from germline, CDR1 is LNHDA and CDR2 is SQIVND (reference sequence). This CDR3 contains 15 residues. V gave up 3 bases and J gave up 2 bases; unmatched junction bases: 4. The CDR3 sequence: CASSMGDRGPYEQYF. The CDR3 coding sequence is TGTGCCAGTAGTATGGGGGACAGGGGACCCTACGAGCAGTACTTC.

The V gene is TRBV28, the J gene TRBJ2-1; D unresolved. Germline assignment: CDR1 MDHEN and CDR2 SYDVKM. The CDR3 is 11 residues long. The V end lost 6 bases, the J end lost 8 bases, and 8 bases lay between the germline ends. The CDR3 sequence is CASSFDYEQFF. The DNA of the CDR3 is TGTGCCAGCAGCTTTGATTATGAGCAGTTCTTC.

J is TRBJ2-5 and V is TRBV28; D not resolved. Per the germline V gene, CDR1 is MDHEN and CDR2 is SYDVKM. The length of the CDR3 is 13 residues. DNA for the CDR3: TGTGCGACCGACCGGGCCCTCCAAGAGACCCAGTACTTC. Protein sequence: CATDRALQETQYF. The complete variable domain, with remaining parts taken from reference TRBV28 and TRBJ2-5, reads DVKVTQSSRYLVKRTGEKVFLECVQDMDHENMFWYRQDPGLGLRLIYFSYDVKMKEKGDIPEGYSVSREKKERFSLILESASTNQTSMYLCATDRALQETQYFGPGTRLLVL.

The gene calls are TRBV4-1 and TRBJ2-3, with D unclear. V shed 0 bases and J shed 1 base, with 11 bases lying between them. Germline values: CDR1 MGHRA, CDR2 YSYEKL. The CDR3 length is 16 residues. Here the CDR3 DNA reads TGCGCCAGCAGCCAAGAGGAGTATTCGGGCACAGATACGCAGTATTTT. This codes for CASSQEEYSGTDTQYF.

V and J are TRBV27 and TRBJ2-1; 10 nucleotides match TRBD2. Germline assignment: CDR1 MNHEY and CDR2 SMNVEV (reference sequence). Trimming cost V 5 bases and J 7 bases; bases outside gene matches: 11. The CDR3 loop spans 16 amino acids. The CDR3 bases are TGTGCCAGCAGTGTTGGGGCTAGCGGGAGTGTGAATGAGCAGTTCTTC. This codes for CASSVGASGSVNEQFF.

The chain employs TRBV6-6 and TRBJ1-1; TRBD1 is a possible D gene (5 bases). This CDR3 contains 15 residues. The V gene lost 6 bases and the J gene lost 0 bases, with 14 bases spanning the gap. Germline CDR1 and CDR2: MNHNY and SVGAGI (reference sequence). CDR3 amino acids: CASRDYDSMNTEAFF. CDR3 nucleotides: TGTGCCAGCAGGGATTACGACAGCATGAACACTGAAGCTTTCTTT.

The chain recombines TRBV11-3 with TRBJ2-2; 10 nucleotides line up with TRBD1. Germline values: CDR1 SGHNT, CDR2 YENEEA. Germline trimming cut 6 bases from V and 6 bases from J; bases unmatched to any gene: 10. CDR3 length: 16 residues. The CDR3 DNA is TGTGCCAGCAGTACTACCGGGACAGGGGCTGCCGGGGAGCTGTTTTTT. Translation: CASSTTGTGAAGELFF.

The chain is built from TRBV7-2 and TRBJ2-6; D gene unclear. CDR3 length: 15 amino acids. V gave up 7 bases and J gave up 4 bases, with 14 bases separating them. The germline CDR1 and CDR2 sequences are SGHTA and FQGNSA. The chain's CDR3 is CASTPAPMGANVLTF. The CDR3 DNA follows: TGTGCCAGCACCCCTGCCCCGATGGGGGCCAACGTCCTGACTTTC.

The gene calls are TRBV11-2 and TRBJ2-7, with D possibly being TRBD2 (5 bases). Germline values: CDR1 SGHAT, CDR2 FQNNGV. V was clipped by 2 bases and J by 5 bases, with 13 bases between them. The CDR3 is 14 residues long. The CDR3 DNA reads TGTGCCAGCAGCTTATCCGGAAGCGGAAACGAGCAGTACTTC. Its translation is CASSLSGSGNEQYF.

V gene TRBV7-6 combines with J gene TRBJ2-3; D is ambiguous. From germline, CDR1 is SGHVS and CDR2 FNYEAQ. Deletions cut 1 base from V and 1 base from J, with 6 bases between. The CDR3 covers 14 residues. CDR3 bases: TGTGCCAGCAGCTTAGACGTGCGCACAGATACGCAGTATTTT. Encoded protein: CASSLDVRTDTQYF.

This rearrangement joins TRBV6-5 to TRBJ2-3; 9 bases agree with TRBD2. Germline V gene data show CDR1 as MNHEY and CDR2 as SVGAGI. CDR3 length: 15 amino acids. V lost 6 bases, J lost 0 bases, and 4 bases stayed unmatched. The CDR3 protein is CASRLTSGSTDTQYF. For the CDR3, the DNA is TGTGCCAGCAGGTTGACTAGCGGAAGCACAGATACGCAGTATTTT.